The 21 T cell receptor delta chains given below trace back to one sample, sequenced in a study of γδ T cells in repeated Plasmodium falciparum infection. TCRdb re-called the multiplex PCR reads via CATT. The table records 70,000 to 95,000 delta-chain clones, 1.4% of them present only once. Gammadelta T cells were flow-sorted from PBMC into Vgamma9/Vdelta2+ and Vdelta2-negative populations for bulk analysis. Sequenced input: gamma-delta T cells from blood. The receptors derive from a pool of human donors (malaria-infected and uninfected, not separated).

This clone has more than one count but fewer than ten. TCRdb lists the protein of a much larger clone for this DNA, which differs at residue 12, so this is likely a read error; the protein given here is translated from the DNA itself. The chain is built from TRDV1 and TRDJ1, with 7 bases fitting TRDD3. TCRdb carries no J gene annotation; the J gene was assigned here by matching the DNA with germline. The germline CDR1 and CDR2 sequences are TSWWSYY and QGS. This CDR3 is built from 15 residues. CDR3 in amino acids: CALEEDGDKADELIF. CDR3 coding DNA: TGTGCTCTTGAGGAGGACGGGGATAAGGCCGATGAACTCATCTTT.

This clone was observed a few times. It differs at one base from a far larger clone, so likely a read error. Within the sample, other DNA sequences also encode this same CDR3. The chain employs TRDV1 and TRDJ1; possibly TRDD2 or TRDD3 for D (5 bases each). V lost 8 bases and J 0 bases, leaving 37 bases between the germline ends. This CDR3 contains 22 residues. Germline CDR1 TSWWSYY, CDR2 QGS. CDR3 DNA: TGTGCTCTTTACTTCCCGGGGTTCTTTCGAGCGGGATTCTCTCACTACACCGATAAACTCATCTTT. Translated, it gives CALYFPGFFRAGFSHYTDKLIF.

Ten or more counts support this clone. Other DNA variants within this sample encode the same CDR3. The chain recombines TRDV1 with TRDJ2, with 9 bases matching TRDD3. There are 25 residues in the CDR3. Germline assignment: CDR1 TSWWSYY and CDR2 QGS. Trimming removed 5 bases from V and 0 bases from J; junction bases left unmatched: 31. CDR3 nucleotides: TGTGCTCTTGGGCCCTACTACCCGGGGTTAGTCCCATTTATAACTGGGGGAGCTTTGACAGCACAACTCTTCTTT. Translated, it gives CALGPYYPGLVPFITGGALTAQLFF.

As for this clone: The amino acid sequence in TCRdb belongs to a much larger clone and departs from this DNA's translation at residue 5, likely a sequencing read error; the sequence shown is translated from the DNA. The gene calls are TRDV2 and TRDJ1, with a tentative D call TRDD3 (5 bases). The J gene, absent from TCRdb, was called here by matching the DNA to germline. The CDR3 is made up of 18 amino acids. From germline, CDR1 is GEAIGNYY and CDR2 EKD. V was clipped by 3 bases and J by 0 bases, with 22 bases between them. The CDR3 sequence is CACDAVDRTGEYTDKLIF. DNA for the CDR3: TGTGCCTGTGACGCCGTCGATCGAACAGGGGAGTACACCGATAAACTCATCTTT.

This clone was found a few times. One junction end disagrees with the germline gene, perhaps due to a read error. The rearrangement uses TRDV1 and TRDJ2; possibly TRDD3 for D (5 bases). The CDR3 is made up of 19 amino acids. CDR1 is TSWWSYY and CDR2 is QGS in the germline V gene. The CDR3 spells CALGELVRDQRGLTAQLFF. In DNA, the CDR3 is TGTGCTCTTGGGGAACTAGTGAGGGATCAACGGGGTTTGACAGCACAGCTCTTCTTT.

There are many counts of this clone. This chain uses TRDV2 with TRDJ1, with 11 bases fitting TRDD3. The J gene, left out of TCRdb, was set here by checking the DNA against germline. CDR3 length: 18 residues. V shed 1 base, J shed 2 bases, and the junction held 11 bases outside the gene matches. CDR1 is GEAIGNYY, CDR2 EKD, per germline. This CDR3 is CACDTRLGGYAPTDKLIF. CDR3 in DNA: TGTGCCTGTGACACGAGGCTTGGGGGATACGCGCCGACCGATAAACTCATCTTT.

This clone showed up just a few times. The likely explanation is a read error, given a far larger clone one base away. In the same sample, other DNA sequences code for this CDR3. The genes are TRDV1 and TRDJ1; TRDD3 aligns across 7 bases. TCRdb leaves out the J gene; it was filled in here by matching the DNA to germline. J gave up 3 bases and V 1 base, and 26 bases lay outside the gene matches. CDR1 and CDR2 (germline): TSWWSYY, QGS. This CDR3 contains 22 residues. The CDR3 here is CALGEPGPSNTGASSEADKLIF. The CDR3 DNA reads TGTGCTCTTGGGGAACCAGGCCCCTCCAACACTGGGGCATCTAGTGAGGCCGATAAACTCATCTTT.

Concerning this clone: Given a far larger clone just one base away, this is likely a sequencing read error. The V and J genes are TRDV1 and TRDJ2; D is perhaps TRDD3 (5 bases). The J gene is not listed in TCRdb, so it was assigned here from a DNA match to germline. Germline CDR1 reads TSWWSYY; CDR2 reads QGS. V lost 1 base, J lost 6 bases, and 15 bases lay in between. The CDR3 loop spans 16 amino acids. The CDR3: CALGEPRWGVSAQLFF. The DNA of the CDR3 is TGTGCTCTTGGGGAACCTCGGTGGGGAGTCTCAGCACAACTCTTCTTT.

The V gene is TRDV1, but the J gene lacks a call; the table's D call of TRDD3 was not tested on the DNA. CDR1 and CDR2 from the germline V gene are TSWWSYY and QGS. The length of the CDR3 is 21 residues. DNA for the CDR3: TGTGCTCTTGGGGACTCTCCCCCCCCCCTACGCCCCCCGGGGGATACCGATAAGCTCATCTTT. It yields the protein CALGDSPPPLRPPGDTDKLIF.

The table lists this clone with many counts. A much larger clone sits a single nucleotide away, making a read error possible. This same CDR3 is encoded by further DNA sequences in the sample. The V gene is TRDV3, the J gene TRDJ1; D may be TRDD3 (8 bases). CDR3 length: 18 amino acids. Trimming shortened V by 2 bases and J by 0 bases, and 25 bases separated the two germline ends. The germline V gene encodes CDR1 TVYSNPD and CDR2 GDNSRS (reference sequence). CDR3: CAFAFLVKLGVNTDKLIF. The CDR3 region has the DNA TGTGCCTTTGCCTTCCTGGTTAAACTGGGGGTTAACACCGATAAACTCATCTTT.

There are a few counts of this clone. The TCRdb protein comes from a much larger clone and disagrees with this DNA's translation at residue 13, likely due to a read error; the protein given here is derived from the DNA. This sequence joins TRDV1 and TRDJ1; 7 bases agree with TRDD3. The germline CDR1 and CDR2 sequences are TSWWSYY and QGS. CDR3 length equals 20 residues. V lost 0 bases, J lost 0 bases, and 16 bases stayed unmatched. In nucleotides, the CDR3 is TGTGCTCTTGGGGAACTAGAGCCTTGGGGGACTACTCTGTACACCGATAAACTCATCTTT. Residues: CALGELEPWGTTLYTDKLIF.

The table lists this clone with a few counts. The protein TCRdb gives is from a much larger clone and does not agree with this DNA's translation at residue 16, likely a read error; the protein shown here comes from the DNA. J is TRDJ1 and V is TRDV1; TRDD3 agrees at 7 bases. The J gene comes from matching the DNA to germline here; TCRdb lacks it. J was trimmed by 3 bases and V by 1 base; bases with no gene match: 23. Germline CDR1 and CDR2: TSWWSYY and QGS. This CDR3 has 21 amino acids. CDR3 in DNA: TGTGCTCTTGGGGAACGCCGGTACTGGGGATCCGTTACGTTGTACGCCGATAAACTCATCTTT. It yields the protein CALGERRYWGSVTLYADKLIF.

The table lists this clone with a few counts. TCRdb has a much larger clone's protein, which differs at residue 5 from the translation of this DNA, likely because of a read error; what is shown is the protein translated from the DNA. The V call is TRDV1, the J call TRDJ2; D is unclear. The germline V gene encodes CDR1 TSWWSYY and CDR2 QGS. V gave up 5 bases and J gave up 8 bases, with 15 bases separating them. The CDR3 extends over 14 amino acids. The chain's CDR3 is CALGKNALEAQLFF. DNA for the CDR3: TGTGCTCTTGGGAAAAATGCCCTGGAGGCACAACTCTTCTTT.

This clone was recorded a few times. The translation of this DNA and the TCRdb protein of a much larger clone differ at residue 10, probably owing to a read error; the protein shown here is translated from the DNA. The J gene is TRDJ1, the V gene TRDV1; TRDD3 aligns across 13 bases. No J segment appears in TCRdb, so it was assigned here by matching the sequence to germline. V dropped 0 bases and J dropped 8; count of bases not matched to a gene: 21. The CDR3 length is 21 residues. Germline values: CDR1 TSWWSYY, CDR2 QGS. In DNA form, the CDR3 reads TGTGCTCTTGGGGAACTATTCCTGCCTGACTGGGGGATACGTGCCCCCTTCAAACTCATCTTT. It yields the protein CALGELFLPDWGIRAPFKLIF.

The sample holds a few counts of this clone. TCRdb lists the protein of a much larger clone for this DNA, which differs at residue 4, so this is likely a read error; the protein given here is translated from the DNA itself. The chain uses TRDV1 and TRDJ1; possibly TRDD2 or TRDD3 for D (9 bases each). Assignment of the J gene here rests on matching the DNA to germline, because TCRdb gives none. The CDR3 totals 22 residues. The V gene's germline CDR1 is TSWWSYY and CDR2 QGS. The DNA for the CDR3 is TGTGCTCTTAGGGAGCCCGGCCTTCCTACGTTCTTGGGGGATAGGGGCACCGATAAACTCATCTTT. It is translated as CALREPGLPTFLGDRGTDKLIF.

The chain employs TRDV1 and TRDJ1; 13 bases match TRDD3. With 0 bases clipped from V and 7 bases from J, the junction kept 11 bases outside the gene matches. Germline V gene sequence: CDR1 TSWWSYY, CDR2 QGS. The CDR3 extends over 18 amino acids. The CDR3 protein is CALGELGLLGDTFRKLIF. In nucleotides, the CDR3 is TGTGCTCTTGGGGAACTTGGCTTACTGGGGGATACGTTCCGTAAACTCATCTTT.

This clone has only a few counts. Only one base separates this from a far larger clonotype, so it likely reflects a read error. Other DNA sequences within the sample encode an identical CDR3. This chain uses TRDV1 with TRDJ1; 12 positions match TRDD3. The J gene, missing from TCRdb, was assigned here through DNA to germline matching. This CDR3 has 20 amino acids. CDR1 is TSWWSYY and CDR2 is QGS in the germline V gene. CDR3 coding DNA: TGCGCTCTTGGGGAACATCCTCAGACTGGGGGATACCGGTACACCGATAAACTCATCTTT. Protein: CALGEHPQTGGYRYTDKLIF.

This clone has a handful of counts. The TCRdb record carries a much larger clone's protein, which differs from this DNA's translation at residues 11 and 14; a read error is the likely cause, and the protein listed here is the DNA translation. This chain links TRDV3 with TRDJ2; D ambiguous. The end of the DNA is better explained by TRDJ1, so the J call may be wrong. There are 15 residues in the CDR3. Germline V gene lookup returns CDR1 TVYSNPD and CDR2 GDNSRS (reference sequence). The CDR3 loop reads CAFTRVDRLTVQLIF. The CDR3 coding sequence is TGTGCCTTTACTCGGGTCGACCGACTGACAGTACAACTCATCTTT.

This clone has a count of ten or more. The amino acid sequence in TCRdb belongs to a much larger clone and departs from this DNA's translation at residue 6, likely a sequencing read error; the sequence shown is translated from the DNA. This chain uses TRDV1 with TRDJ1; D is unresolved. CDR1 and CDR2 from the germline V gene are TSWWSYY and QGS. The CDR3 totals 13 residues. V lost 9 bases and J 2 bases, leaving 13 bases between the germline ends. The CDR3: CALRPPLTDKLIF. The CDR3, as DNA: TGTGCTCTGCGGCCTCCCCTGACCGATAAACTCATCTTT.

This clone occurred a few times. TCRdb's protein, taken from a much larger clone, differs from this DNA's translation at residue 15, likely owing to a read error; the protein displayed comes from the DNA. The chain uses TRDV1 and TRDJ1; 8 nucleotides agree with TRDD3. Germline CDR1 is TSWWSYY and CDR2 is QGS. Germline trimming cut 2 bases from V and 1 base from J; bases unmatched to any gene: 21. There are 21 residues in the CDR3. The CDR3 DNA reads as TGTGCTCTTGGGGAATATGGTGTACCCTACTGGGGGCCAAGGTGCACCGATAAACTCATCTTT. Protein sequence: CALGEYGVPYWGPRCTDKLIF.

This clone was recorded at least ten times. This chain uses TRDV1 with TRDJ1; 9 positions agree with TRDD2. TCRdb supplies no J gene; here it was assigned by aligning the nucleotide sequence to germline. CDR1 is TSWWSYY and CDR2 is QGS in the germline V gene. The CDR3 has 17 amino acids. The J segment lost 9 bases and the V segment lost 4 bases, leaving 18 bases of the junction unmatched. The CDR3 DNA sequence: TGTGCTCTTGGGGCCGGCCTTCCTACGAACCGGGGTCCCCAACTCATCTTT. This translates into CALGAGLPTNRGPQLIF.